The clone carrying this T cell receptor (beta chain) was seen more than once but under ten times. The length of the CDR3 is 17 residues. Germline CDR1 SGHTA, CDR2 FQGNSA. J gave up 6 bases and V 3 bases, and 8 bases lay outside the gene matches. The data are from a study of identical twins. Template switching (which added a universal primer site) was used, and cDNA carried unique molecular identifiers. A single record per CDR3 protein comes from TCRdb applying MiXCR to the 5' RACE reads. This sample has about 530,000 distinct CDR3 sequences, with approximately 14% found just once. The same data also went into a second study, on yellow fever vaccine responses in identical twins.

The V call is TRBV7-2, the J call TRBJ2-2, with 12 nucleotides matching TRBD2. The clonotype was recovered from a woman aged 18 to 35 in good health. Sample: CD4+ T cells sorted from blood. The CDR3 region has the DNA TGTGCCAGCAGCTTGCATACTAGCGGGAGGTCCTCCGGGGAGCTGTTTTTT. It yields the protein CASSLHTSGRSSGELFF. Based on the CDR3 plus reference TRBV7-2 and TRBJ2-2, the full variable domain is GAGVSQSPSNKVTEKGKDVELRCDPISGHTALYWYRQSLGQGLEFLIYFQGNSAPDKSGLPSDRFSAERTGGSVSTLTIQRTQQEDSAVYLCASSLHTSGRSSGELFFGEGSRLTVL.